This is a list of T cell receptor beta chains from one sample in a study of shared clonotypes between healthy human individuals. The protocol was immunoSEQ multiplex PCR, while the TCRdb copy is restricted to in-frame clones and leaves out a portion. The sample records some 2,000,000 clones, about 95% being singletons. The specimen sequenced was naive CD4+ T cells sorted from blood. These receptor sequences come from a man in his late teens or twenties in good health. The CDR3 runs from the conserved cysteine through the conserved F or W. Each record gives: J gene, D gene, V gene, clone size, CDR3 protein, CDR3 DNA. D genes are given only for firm matches. A clone size is listed for some rows: how often the clone was seen (once, few, many), or a class if it is expanded.

>TRBJ1-1|NA|TRBV5-1|NA
CASSFEGLNTEAFF
TGCGCCAGCAGCTTTGAGGGTCTCAACACTGAAGCTTTCTTT
>TRBJ2-3|TRBD1|TRBV25-1|NA
CASGYWDRQGVTDTQYF
TGTGCCAGCGGATATTGGGACCGACAGGGGGTCACAGATACGCAGTATTTT
>TRBJ2-5|TRBD2|TRBV29-1|NA
CSMGPSGETQYF
TGCAGCATGGGACCTAGCGGGGAGACCCAGTACTTC
>TRBJ2-3|TRBD1|TRBV6-1|once
CATGQGGLRGDTQYF
TGTGCCACCGGACAGGGGGGCCTGAGGGGAGATACGCAGTATTTT
>TRBJ2-1|NA|TRBV4-3|NA
CASSQDRASHEQFF
TGCGCCAGCAGCCAAGATCGTGCCTCGCATGAGCAGTTCTTC
>TRBJ2-3|TRBD1|TRBV6-1|NA
CASYPQGPGTDTQYF
TGTGCCAGCTACCCACAGGGGCCGGGCACAGATACGCAGTATTTT
>TRBJ2-1|NA|TRBV5-1|NA
CASSSDSLSYNEQFF
TGCGCCAGCAGTTCGGACAGTCTCTCCTACAATGAGCAGTTCTTC
>TRBJ1-6|TRBD1|TRBV6-5|NA
CASRSGQHNSPLHF
TGTGCCAGCAGGTCGGGACAGCATAATTCACCCCTCCACTTT
>TRBJ1-2|TRBD1|TRBV5-5|NA
CASSLEGQTYGYTF
TGTGCCAGCAGCTTGGAGGGACAGACCTATGGCTACACCTTC
>TRBJ2-3|TRBD2|TRBV12-5|once
CASGLGAGVRDTQYF
TGTGCTAGTGGTTTGGGAGCGGGAGTAAGAGATACGCAGTATTTT
>TRBJ2-3|TRBD2|TRBV10-3|NA
CATAWTSGLSTDTQYF
TGTGCCACTGCATGGACTAGCGGATTGAGCACAGATACGCAGTATTTT
>TRBJ1-2|NA|TRBV6-1|NA
CASRVDGNYGYTF
TGTGCCAGCAGGGTCGATGGTAACTATGGCTACACCTTC
>TRBJ1-1|TRBD1|TRBV5-4|NA
CASRLAGGMGTEAFF
TGTGCCAGCAGGCTGGCAGGGGGAATGGGCACTGAAGCTTTCTTT
>TRBJ1-5|NA|TRBV10-3|once
CAISASPGSNQPQHF
TGTGCCATCAGTGCCTCTCCGGGGAGCAATCAGCCCCAGCATTTT
>TRBJ1-1|NA|TRBV5-5|NA
CASSLTTGRRVTEAFF
TGTGCCAGCAGCTTAACGACAGGCCGTCGGGTCACTGAAGCTTTCTTT
>TRBJ1-5|NA|TRBV4-1|once
CASSQEWGRSNQPQHF
TGCGCCAGCAGCCAAGAATGGGGCAGGAGCAATCAGCCCCAGCATTTT
>TRBJ1-1|TRBD1|TRBV7-9|NA
CASSPGQLNTEAFF
TGTGCCAGCAGCCCGGGACAGTTGAACACTGAAGCTTTCTTT
>TRBJ1-5|TRBD1|TRBV29-1|NA
CSVQTGDNQPQHF
TGCAGCGTTCAGACAGGGGACAATCAGCCCCAGCATTTT
>TRBJ1-3|TRBD1|TRBV28|NA
CASSHKGQGIAEDTIYF
TGTGCCAGCAGCCACAAAGGACAGGGAATTGCAGAGGACACCATATATTTT
>TRBJ2-3|NA|TRBV7-9|NA
CASNGGSTDTQYF
TGTGCCAGCAACGGGGGTAGCACAGATACGCAGTATTTT
>TRBJ1-2|NA|TRBV5-1|NA
CASSLESTGYGYTF
TGCGCCAGCAGCTTGGAATCCACCGGCTATGGCTACACCTTC
>TRBJ2-7|NA|TRBV10-1|NA
CASYSLTQFPYEQYF
TGCGCCAGCTACTCGCTTACCCAATTCCCCTACGAGCAGTACTTC
>TRBJ2-3|NA|TRBV7-9|NA
CASSLSGLETDTQYF
TGTGCCAGCAGTCTCTCAGGGCTAGAAACAGATACGCAGTATTTT
>TRBJ1-2|NA|TRBV27|NA
CASSLVGGPNYGYTF
TGTGCCAGCAGTTTAGTGGGCGGACCTAACTATGGCTACACCTTC
>TRBJ2-5|NA|TRBV19|NA
CASRGGVETQYF
TGTGCCAGTAGGGGGGGAGTAGAGACCCAGTACTTC
>TRBJ2-5|TRBD2|TRBV7-9|NA
CASSFPGLAGVWETQYF
TGTGCCAGCAGCTTTCCGGGACTAGCGGGAGTATGGGAGACCCAGTACTTC